The 21 T cell receptor beta chains in this list originate from one sample, sequenced in a study of regulatory T cells in long-lasting Graves disease (dated by TCRdb to the early 2020s). Preparation of the library involved multiplex PCR. TCRdb records Illumina HiSeq 4000 as the sequencer. To build TCR beta libraries, CDR3 regions were amplified by Arm-PCR using iRepertoire HTBI primers. TCRdb cleaned the public reads at Q25 with fastp, built clones with MiXCR and kept in-frame beta chains. Every entry covers one CDR3 protein and lists the most common genes and DNA from its rows. For this sample the table gives some 320,000 distinct CDR3 sequences, of which over 15% were detected only once. The ten largest clonotypes hold roughly 35% of the sample. The time point label on this specimen signifies: newly diagnosed GD, antithyroid drugs for less than 3 months. For both TCR sequencing and RNA sequencing, RNA was extracted from PBMCs in TRIzol.

Sequencing was performed on peripheral blood mononuclear cells (PBMCs), taken at new diagnosis, from a patient treated with antithyroid drugs. These receptors were collected from a female donor with Graves disease.

This clonotype has at least ten counts. J is TRBJ2-2 and V is TRBV6-1, with TRBD2 matching over 7 bases. Trimming cost V 4 bases and J 4 bases; bases outside gene matches: 9. The CDR3 is 16 residues long. CDR1 is MNHNS, CDR2 SASEGT, per germline. Here the CDR3 DNA reads TGTGCCAGCAGTGGGACGCTAGCGGTACCCACCGGGGAGCTGTTTTTT. This codes for CASSGTLAVPTGELFF.

This clonotype was recorded many times. The genes are TRBV7-2 and TRBJ1-6; D not resolved. The CDR3 loop spans 13 amino acids. The germline V gene has CDR1 SGHTA and CDR2 FQGNSA. Trimming took 4 bases from V and 9 from J, leaving 10 bases between them. The CDR3 here is CASSSRGGSPLHF. CDR3 DNA sequence: TGTGCCAGCAGCTCGAGAGGCGGTTCACCCCTCCACTTT.

The V gene is TRBV9, the J gene TRBJ1-2, with unresolved D. This CDR3 contains 17 residues. Germline assignment: CDR1 SGDLS and CDR2 YYNGEE. V gave up 4 bases and J gave up 8 bases, with 27 bases separating them. CDR3: CASSSADSPSLPGGYTF. The CDR3 bases are TGTGCCAGCAGCTCAGCGGACTCGCCCTCCTTACCGGGGGGCTACACCTTC.

This clonotype was observed at least ten times. J is TRBJ2-7 and V is TRBV12-3 or TRBV12-4; no clear D. The ends were cut back, 6 bases at V and 6 bases at J, with 12 bases in the middle. The CDR3 loop spans 12 amino acids. This chain's CDR3 is CASSTASGEQYF. The CDR3 nucleotides are TGTGCCAGCAGCACCGCATCTGGCGAGCAGTACTTC.

At least ten counts were recorded for this clonotype. V and J are TRBV11-3 and TRBJ2-7; TRBD1 aligns across 10 bases. The CDR3 totals 14 residues. With V trimmed by 0 bases and J by 6 bases, 2 bases remained unmatched. Germline V gene lookup returns CDR1 SGHNT and CDR2 YENEEA. This CDR3 reads CASSLDRTGGEQYF. The CDR3 nucleotides are TGTGCCAGCAGCTTAGATCGGACAGGGGGCGAGCAGTACTTC. The complete variable domain, with remaining parts taken from reference TRBV11-3 and TRBJ2-7, reads EAGVVQSPRYKIIEKKQPVAFWCNPISGHNTLYWYLQNLGQGPELLIRYENEEAVDDSQLPKDRFSAERLKGVDSTLKIQPAELGDSAVYLCASSLDRTGGEQYFGPGTRLTVT.

There are many counts of this clonotype. The CDR3 coding sequence is TGTGCCAGCAGTCCCTATAATTCACCCCTCCACTTT. This translates into CASSPYNSPLHF. The J gene is TRBJ1-6, the V gene TRBV12-3 or TRBV12-4; D not resolved. Deletions cut 5 bases from V and 2 bases from J, with 1 base between. This CDR3 has 12 amino acids.

This clonotype was counted many times. The chain recombines TRBV24-1 with TRBJ1-5; no firm D call. Germline V lookup: CDR1 KGHDR, CDR2 SFDVKD. The germline V and J ends were trimmed by 3 bases and 7 bases, with 9 bases remaining between them. The CDR3 runs to 13 residues. The CDR3 region has the DNA TGTGCCACCAGTGATCTCGGGAACCAGCCCCAGCATTTT. It translates to CATSDLGNQPQHF.

This clonotype has a count of ten or more. This rearrangement joins TRBV11-2 to TRBJ2-1, with D possibly TRBD2 on 6 matching bases. Germline V gene sequence: CDR1 SGHAT, CDR2 FQNNGV. The CDR3 is 15 amino acids. V lost 6 bases and J 3 bases, leaving 15 bases between the germline ends. Here the CDR3 DNA reads TGTGCCAGCAGACTCGGGGGATCCCGCTACAATGAGCAGTTCTTC. It is translated as CASRLGGSRYNEQFF. The entire variable domain, with the rest obtained from reference TRBV11-2 and TRBJ2-1, is as follows: EAGVAQSPRYKIIEKRQSVAFWCNPISGHATLYWYQQILGQGPKLLIQFQNNGVVDDSQLPKDRFSAERLKGVDSTLKIQPAKLEDSAVYLCASRLGGSRYNEQFFGPGTRLTVL.

This clonotype was seen repeatedly, ten times or more. V is TRBV28 and J is TRBJ2-7; D is unclear. The CDR3 is 21 residues long. Trimming pared 3 bases from V and 1 base from J, leaving 31 bases between. CDR1 MDHEN and CDR2 SYDVKM come from the germline V gene. Here the CDR3 reads CASSLPPGGWWAKDGSYEQYF. The CDR3 region has the DNA TGTGCCAGCAGTTTGCCTCCAGGTGGGTGGTGGGCCAAGGACGGTTCCTACGAGCAGTACTTC.

This clonotype was detected only a few times. The chain carries TRBV7-6 and TRBJ1-3; 7 bases line up with TRBD1. Trimming took 5 bases from V and 6 from J; bases not matched to a gene: 13. Germline CDR1 reads SGHVS; CDR2 reads FNYEAQ. The CDR3 has 16 amino acids. CDR3 sequence (DNA): TGTGCCAGCAGCCGCGGGGGGGCAGGGGGTGAAAACACCATATATTTT. Protein: CASSRGGAGGENTIYF.

This clonotype was counted ten times or more. The chain uses TRBV12-3 or TRBV12-4 and TRBJ2-3; 8 nucleotides line up with TRBD2. The CDR3 totals 15 residues. Germline trimming cut 6 bases from V and 0 bases from J; bases unmatched to any gene: 5. The CDR3 nucleotides are TGTGCCAGCAGCCTTAGCGGGGCCAGCACAGATACGCAGTATTTT. The encoded protein is CASSLSGASTDTQYF.

The chain has TRBV7-2 and TRBJ2-2, with TRBD1 matching over 10 bases. The CDR3 spans 16 residues. Germline V gene lookup returns CDR1 SGHTA and CDR2 FQGNSA. The V and J ends lost 5 bases and 4 bases, in that order; junction bases with no gene match: 7. The CDR3 region has the DNA TGTGCCAGCAGCCCGGGACAGGGGTTGGCCACCGGGGAGCTGTTTTTT. It specifies CASSPGQGLATGELFF. Combining the CDR3 with reference TRBV7-2 and TRBJ2-2 gives the whole variable domain GAGVSQSPSNKVTEKGKDVELRCDPISGHTALYWYRQSLGQGLEFLIYFQGNSAPDKSGLPSDRFSAERTGGSVSTLTIQRTQQEDSAVYLCASSPGQGLATGELFFGEGSRLTVL.

CDR3 in amino acids: CSARDPTSGRSDEQFF. CDR3 nucleotide sequence: TGCAGTGCTAGAGATCCCACTAGCGGGAGATCCGATGAGCAGTTCTTC. The chain joins TRBV20-1 to TRBJ2-1; 11 bases fit TRBD2. The CDR3 totals 16 residues. The J segment lost 8 bases and the V segment lost 0 bases, leaving 9 bases of the junction unmatched. Per the germline V gene, CDR1 is DFQATT and CDR2 is SNEGSKA (reference sequence).

The table lists this clonotype with many counts. The chain couples TRBV24-1 to TRBJ2-2; a weak D match, TRBD1 (5 bases). Germline lookup yields CDR1 KGHDR and CDR2 SFDVKD. CDR3 length: 16 residues. The ends were cut back, 2 bases at V and 2 bases at J, with 11 bases in the middle. This chain's CDR3 is CATSDSAGSNTGELFF. For the CDR3, the DNA is TGTGCCACCAGTGATTCTGCAGGGTCAAACACCGGGGAGCTGTTTTTT.

The sample holds a few counts of this clonotype. This sequence joins TRBV19 and TRBJ2-3; D not certain. The CDR3 runs 15 residues. V lost 1 base to trimming and J lost 2 bases, with 10 bases between them. Germline V gene lookup returns CDR1 LNHDA and CDR2 SQIVND (reference sequence). The CDR3 DNA is TGTGCCAGTAGTATAGGGGCAGGTGACACAGATACGCAGTATTTT. Protein product: CASSIGAGDTDTQYF.

V usage is TRBV11-2 and J usage is TRBJ2-7, with D possibly matching TRBD1 (5 bases). V gave up 6 bases and J gave up 6 bases, with 12 bases separating them. The CDR3 is made up of 12 amino acids. Per the germline V gene, CDR1 is SGHAT and CDR2 is FQNNGV. The CDR3 sequence is CASSLLGAEQYF. The CDR3 DNA is TGTGCCAGCAGTCTCCTAGGGGCCGAGCAGTACTTC. The full variable domain, completed using reference TRBV11-2 and TRBJ2-7, is EAGVAQSPRYKIIEKRQSVAFWCNPISGHATLYWYQQILGQGPKLLIQFQNNGVVDDSQLPKDRFSAERLKGVDSTLKIQPAKLEDSAVYLCASSLLGAEQYFGPGTRLTVT.

This clonotype was seen just once. The chain has TRBV2 and TRBJ1-1; 8 positions match TRBD1. V lost 6 bases and J lost 4; bases outside the gene matches: 7. Germline V gene sequence: CDR1 SNHLY, CDR2 FYNNEI. The CDR3 contains 14 residues. As DNA, the CDR3 is TGTGCCAGCAGGGGGCAGGGGGCACGCACTGAAGCTTTCTTT. Encoded protein: CASRGQGARTEAFF.

This clonotype has at least ten counts. The rearrangement uses TRBV12-3 or TRBV12-4 and TRBJ1-1, with D maybe TRBD1 (5 bases). Deletions cut 3 bases from V and 2 bases from J, with 10 bases between. The CDR3 loop spans 14 amino acids. The CDR3 loop reads CASSFGGGNTEAFF. CDR3 nucleotide sequence: TGTGCCAGCAGTTTTGGGGGAGGTAACACTGAAGCTTTCTTT.

The rearrangement joins TRBV2 to TRBJ2-7, with 9 bases aligning to TRBD1. The V gene's germline CDR1 is SNHLY and CDR2 FYNNEI. CDR3 length: 14 amino acids. V gave up 5 bases and J gave up 5 bases; unmatched junction bases: 7. The CDR3 spells CASSRGQGRHEQYF. The CDR3 region has the DNA TGTGCCAGCAGTCGCGGACAGGGGCGGCACGAGCAGTACTTC.

This clonotype appeared many times. Compared with germline, one end of the junction differs, possibly owing to a read error. The chain links TRBV5-1 to TRBJ1-1; unclear D gene. The germline gives CDR1 SGHRS, CDR2 YFSETQ. CDR3 length: 12 amino acids. The CDR3 DNA follows: TGTGCCAGCAGCTTGTCATCGGCTGAAGCTTTCTTT. Translated, it gives CASSLSSAEAFF. The full variable domain, its missing parts supplied by reference TRBV5-1 and TRBJ1-1, is KAGVTQTPRYLIKTRGQQVTLSCSPISGHRSVSWYQQTPGQGLQFLFEYFSETQRNKGNFPGRFSGRQFSNSRSEMNVSTLELGDSALYLCASSLSSAEAFFGQGTRLTVV.

Note on this clonotype: As the CDR3 is not closed by the conserved phenylalanine or tryptophan, this likely results from a read error. The DNA is omitted, as the CDR3 cannot be located on it reliably, and the CDR3 follows TCRdb's listing. V is TRBV9 and J is TRBJ2-2; the table's D gene call, TRBD1, was not cross checked with the DNA. Germline V gives CDR1 SGDLS, CDR2 YYNGEE. The CDR3 is 15 amino acids long, termini counted. CDR3 region: CASSGQGANTGEQFV.